Listed below are T cell receptor beta chains from one sample, sequenced in a study of somatic mutations in cytotoxic T cells in rheumatoid arthritis. Libraries were prepared by immunoSEQ multiplex PCR; TCRdb keeps only in-frame clonotypes and omits some of them. This sample yields roughly 15,000 clones, of which approximately 82% are seen a single time; roughly a fifth belongs to the top ten. The sequencing input was CD8+ T cells sorted from blood. Receptor source: an adult with rheumatoid arthritis. CDR3s include the opening cysteine and the closing phenylalanine or tryptophan. The D gene is left open where the match is weak. Only some rows state a clone size, as once, few, many or a class for expanded clones.

clone_size j_call v_call d_call cdr3_nt cdr3_aa
once TRBJ1-6 TRBV5-4 TRBD1 TGTGCCAGCAGCTCCGGACAGGGGGAAAATTCACCCCTCCACTTT CASSSGQGENSPLHF
- TRBJ2-7 TRBV10-3 - TGTGCCATCAGCCAAGACAGGAGCTCCTACGAGCAGTACTTC CAISQDRSSYEQYF
- TRBJ1-1 TRBV7-6 TRBD1 TGTGCCAGCAGCCTCAGCCCTAGGGACAGGGAAGCTTTCTTT CASSLSPRDREAFF
once TRBJ2-7 TRBV19 TRBD1 TGTGCCAGTAGTATTGCCTTTTTCCGGGACAGGGGCCCCTACGAGCAGTACTTC CASSIAFFRDRGPYEQYF
- TRBJ2-5 TRBV30 - TGTGCCTGGAGTGTAATGGAGAGACAAGAGACCCAGTACTTC CAWSVMERQETQYF
- TRBJ1-1 TRBV19 TRBD1 TGTGCCAGTCGCGACCGGGACAGGGGCGTGAACACTGAAGCTTTCTTT CASRDRDRGVNTEAFF
- TRBJ2-7 TRBV9 TRBD1 TGTGCCAGCAGCGTCGGGACAGGGACCCTCGAGCAGTACTTC CASSVGTGTLEQYF
- TRBJ2-7 TRBV13 - TGTGCCAGCAGCTTAGAGGATTCCTACGAGCAGTACTTC CASSLEDSYEQYF
- TRBJ2-1 TRBV6-5 - TGTGCCAGCAGTTACAGCAATGAGCAGTTCTTC CASSYSNEQFF
- TRBJ2-2 TRBV11-2 TRBD1 TGTGCCAGCAGCTTCGAGGGACAGGGGGTGAACACCGGGGAGCTGTTTTTT CASSFEGQGVNTGELFF
- TRBJ2-7 TRBV5-1 TRBD2 TGCGCCAGCAGCCGGAGTGGGACTAGCGGGAGCTACGAGCAGTACTTC CASSRSGTSGSYEQYF
- TRBJ2-7 TRBV2 - TGTGCCAGCAGAGGGACCGCAACGGGGCTACGGGTCTACGAGCAGTACTTC CASRGTATGLRVYEQYF
- TRBJ2-3 TRBV4-1 - TGCGCCAGCAATGGGGCAGGGCACACAGATACGCAGTATTTT CASNGAGHTDTQYF